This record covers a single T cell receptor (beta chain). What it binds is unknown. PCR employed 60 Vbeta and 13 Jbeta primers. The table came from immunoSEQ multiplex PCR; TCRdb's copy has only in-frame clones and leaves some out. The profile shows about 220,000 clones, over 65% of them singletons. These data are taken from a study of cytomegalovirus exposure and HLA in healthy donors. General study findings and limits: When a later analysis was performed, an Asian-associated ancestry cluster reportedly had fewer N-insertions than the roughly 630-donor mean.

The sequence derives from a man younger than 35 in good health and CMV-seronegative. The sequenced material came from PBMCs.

CDR3 DNA: TGTGCCAGCAGCCCGAGGGGGCCCCTCGGACAGACCCAGTACTTC. Translating gives CASSPRGPLGQTQYF. The chain couples TRBV7-2 to TRBJ2-5, with TRBD1 matching over 7 bases. Germline V gene data show CDR1 as SGHTA and CDR2 as FQGNSA. The V and J ends lost 5 bases and 6 bases, in that order; junction bases with no gene match: 12. The CDR3 loop spans 15 amino acids. The complete variable domain, with remaining parts taken from reference TRBV7-2 and TRBJ2-5, reads GAGVSQSPSNKVTEKGKDVELRCDPISGHTALYWYRQSLGQGLEFLIYFQGNSAPDKSGLPSDRFSAERTGGSVSTLTIQRTQQEDSAVYLCASSPRGPLGQTQYFGPGTRLLVL.